One and the same sample provided the 28 T cell receptor beta chains below, sequenced in a study of regulatory T cells in long-lasting Graves disease. This sample's time point: persistent/refractory GD, antithyroid drugs over 5 years with positive TRAb. RNA isolated from PBMCs was used to make the TCR library. Investigators prepared the TCR beta libraries by applying iRepertoire HTBI primers and Arm-PCR of CDR3 regions. TCRdb ran MiXCR on the multiplex PCR reads and lists one entry per CDR3 protein. The sample carries hundreds of thousands of distinct CDR3 sequences, less than 25% recorded once. The sequences come from peripheral blood mononuclear cells (PBMCs), collected when the disease was refractory, from a patient treated with antithyroid drugs. These TCRs come from a female donor with Graves disease.

The table lists this clonotype with many counts. This chain joins TRBV12-5 and TRBJ1-1; perhaps TRBD1 as D (5 bases). Trimming stripped 6 bases from V and 0 bases from J, with 14 bases between. This CDR3 is built from 15 residues. Looked up from germline, CDR1 is LGHNT and CDR2 is FRNRAP. CDR3 coding DNA: TGTGCTAGTGGCCGGGACGTCGAGATGAACACTGAAGCTTTCTTT. Protein: CASGRDVEMNTEAFF. Based on the CDR3 plus reference TRBV12-5 and TRBJ1-1, the full variable domain is DARVTQTPRHKVTEMGQEVTMRCQPILGHNTVFWYRQTMMQGLELLAYFRNRAPLDDSGMPKDRFSAEMPDATLATLKIQPSEPRDSAVYFCASGRDVEMNTEAFFGQGTRLTVV.

This clonotype was counted a single time. A much more abundant neighbour one base away suggests this may be a read error. The V call is TRBV7-9, the J call TRBJ2-7; 10 bases map to TRBD2. CDR1 is SEHNR, CDR2 FQNEAQ, per germline (reference sequence). The CDR3 extends over 15 amino acids. The CDR3 DNA reads as TGTGCCAGCAGCGTAGGGGCTAGCGGGAGTTACGGGCAGTACTTC. It is translated as CASSVGASGSYGQYF.

CDR3: CASSSLGREVYNEQFF. The CDR3 nucleotides read TGTGCCAGCAGCTCCCTTGGGCGGGAGGTTTACAATGAGCAGTTCTTC. The chain is built from TRBV7-3 and TRBJ2-1, with TRBD2 identical over 8 bases. The ends lost 4 bases at V and 4 bases at J; junction bases unmatched: 9. The CDR3 loop spans 16 amino acids. Germline V gene lookup returns CDR1 SGHTA and CDR2 FQGTGA. The full variable domain, its missing parts supplied by reference TRBV7-3 and TRBJ2-1, is GAGVSQTPSNKVTEKGKYVELRCDPISGHTALYWYRQSLGQGPEFLIYFQGTGAADDSGLPNDRFFAVRPEGSVSTLKIQRTERGDSAVYLCASSSLGREVYNEQFFGPGTRLTVL.

This chain joins TRBV19 and TRBJ1-5; D might be TRBD1 (5 bases). CDR3 length equals 13 residues. CDR1 is LNHDA, CDR2 SQIVND, per germline (reference sequence). Trimming removed 9 bases at V and 3 bases at J, with 12 bases between. The CDR3 nucleotides read TGTGCCAGCCAAAAGGGGTTCAATCAGCCCCAGCATTTT. Residues: CASQKGFNQPQHF.

V gene TRBV10-2 combines with J gene TRBJ1-2; 9 positions match TRBD1. J was trimmed by 6 bases and V by 3 bases; bases with no gene match: 5. The CDR3 is 14 amino acids. Germline loops: CDR1 WSHSY, CDR2 SAAADI. Here the CDR3 DNA reads TGCGCCAGCAGTGATCCCGGGACAGGGAATGGCTACACCTTC. It translates to CASSDPGTGNGYTF.

This clonotype was seen a few times. The chain carries TRBV10-2 and TRBJ2-5; 7 bases are a match to TRBD2. Germline loops: CDR1 WSHSY, CDR2 SAAADI. The CDR3 totals 16 residues. The V and J ends lost 3 bases and 5 bases, in that order; junction bases with no gene match: 12. CDR3 protein: CASSELGDYSWETQYF. The DNA of the CDR3 is TGCGCCAGCAGTGAACTAGGGGACTACTCTTGGGAGACCCAGTACTTC.

This clonotype was detected only a few times. The genes are TRBV9 and TRBJ2-2; D gene unclear. This CDR3 contains 17 residues. With 3 bases removed from V and 6 bases from J, the gap between germline ends came to 21 bases. In germline, CDR1 is SGDLS, CDR2 YYNGEE. The CDR3 DNA sequence: TGTGCCAGCAGCGACTCTTCTGTCTCCCCACTGGCCGGGGAGCTGTTTTTT. This translates into CASSDSSVSPLAGELFF. The full variable domain, its missing parts supplied by reference TRBV9 and TRBJ2-2, is DSGVTQTPKHLITATGQRVTLRCSPRSGDLSVYWYQQSLDQGLQFLIQYYNGEERAKGNILERFSAQQFPDLHSELNLSSLELGDSALYFCASSDSSVSPLAGELFFGEGSRLTVL.

This chain joins TRBV5-1 and TRBJ2-7; 8 nucleotides agree with TRBD1. Per germline, CDR1 SGHRS and CDR2 YFSETQ. The CDR3 totals 16 residues. V lost 3 bases, J lost 0 bases, and 8 bases stayed unmatched. The CDR3 bases are TGCGCCAGCAGCTCGCGGGACAGGCTCTCCTCCTACGAGCAGTACTTC. Protein sequence: CASSSRDRLSSYEQYF.

The rearrangement uses TRBV5-6 and TRBJ1-5; tentative D call: TRBD1 (5 bases). This CDR3 region has 14 residues. Germline V gene sequence: CDR1 SGHDT, CDR2 YYEEEE. V was shortened by 4 bases and J by 4 bases, with 12 bases between the two germline ends. The CDR3 nucleotides read TGTGCCAGCAGCGCCGGGGCGGGGAATCAGCCCCAGCATTTT. This sequence encodes CASSAGAGNQPQHF.

V usage is TRBV27 and J usage is TRBJ1-1, with TRBD1 identical over 9 bases. Trimming removed 5 bases from V and 4 bases from J; junction bases left unmatched: 5. The CDR3 runs 14 residues. Germline CDR1 is MNHEY and CDR2 is SMNVEV (reference sequence). Here the CDR3 DNA reads TGTGCCAGCAGTCCGGGGACAGGGCTCACTGAAGCTTTCTTT. Translated, it gives CASSPGTGLTEAFF.

This clonotype has at least ten counts. CDR3 protein: CASSSYNSNQPQHF. In DNA, the CDR3 is TGTGCCAGCAGCTCCTATAATAGCAATCAGCCCCAGCATTTT. This chain uses TRBV7-2 with TRBJ1-5; D is unresolved. Germline assignment: CDR1 SGHTA and CDR2 FQGNSA. Trimming cost V 4 bases and J 0 bases, with 7 bases left between them. This CDR3 contains 14 residues.

A few counts support this clonotype. The V and J genes are TRBV29-1 and TRBJ1-2, with TRBD1 identical over 7 bases. This CDR3 spans 13 amino acids. Trimming removed 8 bases from V and 8 bases from J; junction bases left unmatched: 14. Germline CDR1 SQVTM, CDR2 ANQGSEA. The CDR3 sequence is CSIRQGAIGGYTF. The CDR3 DNA reads TGCAGCATCAGACAGGGCGCGATAGGAGGCTACACCTTC.

This clonotype was counted only a few times. The chain employs TRBV27 and TRBJ2-7; either TRBD1 or TRBD2 may supply D (5 bases each). The germline V gene has CDR1 MNHEY and CDR2 SMNVEV (reference sequence). Trimming cost V 5 bases and J 2 bases, with 10 bases left between them. This CDR3 has 13 residues. The CDR3 here is CASSVRDPYEQYF. The CDR3 nucleotides are TGTGCCAGCAGTGTCCGGGACCCCTACGAGCAGTACTTC.

At least ten counts were recorded for this clonotype. The chain has TRBV7-2 and TRBJ2-5, with 7 bases lining up with TRBD2. The CDR3 loop spans 17 amino acids. With 5 bases clipped from V and 1 base from J, the junction kept 13 bases outside the gene matches. Per germline, CDR1 SGHTA and CDR2 FQGNSA. The CDR3 spells CASSRVWFLAAQETQYF. Here the CDR3 DNA reads TGTGCCAGCAGCCGTGTTTGGTTTCTAGCGGCCCAAGAGACCCAGTACTTC.

In this sample, this clonotype turned up a few times. The rearrangement joins TRBV6-1 to TRBJ1-1; 11 bases agree with TRBD1. Trimming cost V 6 bases and J 5 bases; bases outside gene matches: 14. Germline lookup yields CDR1 MNHNS and CDR2 SASEGT. The CDR3 covers 17 residues. The CDR3, as DNA: TGTGCCAGCAGCCCCCTGGGACAGGGGGATGTGGGGACTGAAGCTTTCTTT. It encodes CASSPLGQGDVGTEAFF.

This clonotype was found a few times. The chain is built from TRBV5-5 and TRBJ2-5; TRBD2 matches at 10 bases. This CDR3 contains 17 residues. CDR1 is SGHKS and CDR2 is YYEKEE in the germline V gene (reference sequence). The J segment lost 7 bases and the V segment lost 2 bases, leaving 14 bases of the junction unmatched. The CDR3 DNA reads as TGTGCCAGCAGCTTCAGAACTAGCGGGACGGCCCAGGGGACCCAGTACTTC. Its translation is CASSFRTSGTAQGTQYF.

This clonotype was seen at least ten times. The rearrangement links TRBV11-2 to TRBJ2-7; no clear D gene. Trimming removed 5 bases at V and 6 bases at J, with 14 bases between. Germline V gene data show CDR1 as SGHAT and CDR2 as FQNNGV. CDR3 length equals 13 residues. The CDR3 bases are TGTGCCAGCAGCCATCCAGGTGGTGTCGAGCAGTACTTC. Translation gives CASSHPGGVEQYF.

CDR3 DNA sequence: TGTGCCAGCACCCGGTTTATGGACTACCAAGAGACCCAGTACTTC. Amino acid sequence: CASTRFMDYQETQYF. The V and J genes are TRBV4-2 and TRBJ2-5, with D maybe TRBD2 (5 bases). V lost 7 bases to trimming and J lost 0 bases, with 15 bases between them. The CDR3 has 15 residues. Germline CDR1 LGHNA, CDR2 YNFKEQ.

This clonotype showed up just a few times. The genes are TRBV29-1 and TRBJ1-5, with 9 bases identical to TRBD1. Germline loops: CDR1 SQVTM, CDR2 ANQGSEA. The V gene end was trimmed by 4 bases and the J gene end by 5 bases; junction bases not matched to a gene: 3. The CDR3 has 13 residues. The CDR3 here is CSVGDRADQPQHF. As DNA, the CDR3 is TGCAGCGTTGGGGACAGGGCCGATCAGCCCCAGCATTTT.

In regard to this clonotype: Here the CDR3 omits its conserved ending phenylalanine or tryptophan, so a read error is the likely source. CDR3 in DNA: TGTGCCTGGAGTAGGAGGGGGGGCTTCTATGGCTACACCTTA. Protein sequence: CAWSRRGGFYGYTL. The V gene is TRBV30, the J gene TRBJ1-2, with a possible D match to TRBD1 (6 bases). The CDR3 is 14 residues long. The V gene's germline CDR1 is GTSNPN and CDR2 SVGIG (reference sequence). The V end was cut by 2 bases, the J end by 4 bases, with 14 bases between.

This clonotype was counted between two and nine times. The chain is built from TRBV4-1 and TRBJ1-1, with D unclear. The CDR3 sequence is 13 residues long. Germline V gives CDR1 MGHRA, CDR2 YSYEKL. Trimming removed 1 base from V and 10 bases from J, with 13 bases in between. In nucleotides, the CDR3 is TGCGCCAGCAGCCAAGCCCTGGATCTGGGAGCTTTCTTT. It yields the protein CASSQALDLGAFF.

The rearrangement links TRBV4-1 to TRBJ2-1; 13 nucleotides line up with TRBD2. The trim removed 4 bases at V and 4 bases at J, leaving 4 bases unmatched. The CDR3 covers 16 residues. The germline V gene encodes CDR1 MGHRA and CDR2 YSYEKL. The CDR3 nucleotides read TGCGCCAGCAGCCCCTTACTAGCGGGAGGGTACAATGAGCAGTTCTTC. Its protein is CASSPLLAGGYNEQFF.

At least ten counts were recorded for this clonotype. V gene TRBV6-1 combines with J gene TRBJ2-7; TRBD2 aligns across 9 bases. The junction had 7 bases not matched to a gene; V was cut back by 1 base and J by 6 bases. The CDR3 runs 15 residues. The germline V gene encodes CDR1 MNHNS and CDR2 SASEGT. Written as DNA, the CDR3 is TGTGCCAGCAGTGAAGATGGGACTAGCCCCCTCGAGCAGTACTTC. Residues: CASSEDGTSPLEQYF.

J is TRBJ2-2 and V is TRBV7-9; 9 positions agree with TRBD1. V lost 5 bases, J lost 3 bases, and 7 bases stayed unmatched. This CDR3 contains 16 residues. Germline lookup yields CDR1 SEHNR and CDR2 FQNEAQ (reference sequence). CDR3 region: CASSATGQGHTGELFF. CDR3 DNA sequence: TGTGCCAGCAGCGCCACGGGACAGGGCCACACCGGGGAGCTGTTTTTT.

This clonotype was seen more than once but under ten times. The genes are TRBV5-1 and TRBJ2-7, with 7 bases aligning to TRBD1. The J segment lost 3 bases and the V segment lost 3 bases, leaving 9 bases of the junction unmatched. Germline CDR1 and CDR2: SGHRS and YFSETQ. This CDR3 spans 15 amino acids. The DNA for the CDR3 is TGCGCCAGCAGCTCCGGGACAGCTTATTTCTACGAGCAGTACTTC. It specifies CASSSGTAYFYEQYF.

The V and J genes are TRBV10-3 and TRBJ2-7, with 8 nucleotides matching TRBD2. Germline CDR1 and CDR2: ENHRY and SYGVKD. V dropped 2 bases and J dropped 4; count of bases not matched to a gene: 7. This CDR3 has 15 amino acids. The CDR3: CAISERREVGYEQYF. The CDR3 nucleotides read TGTGCCATCAGTGAGCGGCGGGAGGTAGGGTACGAGCAGTACTTC.

The count of this clonotype is one. Possible read error: a much larger clone is one base away. The V and J genes are TRBV7-2 and TRBJ2-5; TRBD1 matches 9 bases. The CDR3 contains 17 residues. Germline-derived CDR1 and CDR2 are SGHTA and FQGNSA. The CDR3, as DNA: TGTGCCAGCAGTACCCGGGGATCGACAGGGGGGAAAGAGACCCAGTGCTTC. Encoded protein: CASSTRGSTGGKETQCF.

V and J are TRBV24-1 and TRBJ2-7; D might be TRBD2 (5 bases). The V end was cut by 4 bases, the J end by 3 bases, with 12 bases between. CDR3 length: 14 residues. Germline V lookup: CDR1 KGHDR, CDR2 SFDVKD. In DNA, the CDR3 is TGTGCCACCAGTGACCCTCAAGGGAGCTACGAGCAGTACTTC. Its translation is CATSDPQGSYEQYF.